Sequencing of this TCR beta chain was carried out in a study of breast tumors, draining lymph nodes, adjacent tissues. Points from the study as a whole: Tumor and nontumor repertoires were significantly more similar in luminal-like than in basal-like breast cancer. Tumor T cell lymph node origin was a supported hypothesis, not proven.

Breast cancer patients provided tissue from their axillary draining lymph nodes. This clonotype was seen ten or more times. Its matching antigen is unknown. TCRdb ran MiXCR on the multiplex PCR reads and lists one entry per CDR3 protein. The table includes fewer than 200,000 distinct CDR3 sequences, roughly a third detected once. Sequences were obtained from axillary lymph node tissue. The sequence derives from a female donor with breast cancer. Some clones in this sample may be carry-over from other donors' samples.

The CDR3 DNA reads TGTGCCAGCAGCTTCGAAAGACCTAAGCAGTTCTTC. This codes for CASSFERPKQFF. The chain carries TRBV7-9 and TRBJ2-1, with D unresolved. V lost 3 bases to trimming and J lost 11 bases, with 11 bases between them. Germline CDR1 reads SEHNR; CDR2 reads FQNEAQ (reference sequence). The CDR3 is 12 amino acids.